The source of this T cell receptor beta chain is a study of Ad26.COV2.S vaccination and SARS-CoV-2 variants. Broader study findings: It was reported that spike-specific CD8+ and CD4+ T cell responses were substantially broad after vaccination. The placebo group had lower spike-specific TCR breadth than the vaccine recipients did.

V shed 3 bases and J shed 8 bases, with 11 bases lying between them. The CDR3 spans 12 residues. Germline CDR1 reads SGHRS; CDR2 reads YFSETQ. Concerning this clone itself: What it binds is not known.

The protocol was immunoSEQ multiplex PCR, while the TCRdb copy is restricted to in-frame clones and leaves out a portion. The sample lists 200,000 to 250,000 clones; approximately 88% were seen once. The treatment here: around 19 received Ad26.COV2.S at low or high dose, single or two shots; 5 received placebo; per-sample allocation not given. Samples came from day 63 after the first vaccine or placebo injection. This adult donor, from Boston, was 18-55 years old. V is TRBV5-1 and J is TRBJ1-2; a possible D gene is TRBD1 (5 bases). Sample: peripheral blood, taken in a trial of Ad26.COV2.S vaccine versus placebo. The source is a person between 18 and 65 years old who received the Ad26.COV2.S COVID-19 vaccine or a placebo. The CDR3 region is CASSSQGVGYTF. As DNA, the CDR3 is TGCGCCAGCAGCTCCCAGGGTGTCGGCTACACCTTC.